This TCR beta chain was recorded in a study of cytomegalovirus exposure and HLA in healthy donors. Findings and limits, study-wide: What a later analysis showed was that several of the most significant clusters appeared linked to common viral pathogens. In a later analysis, HLA-associated beta chains showed higher expansion and lower generation probabilities than comparable chains. Versus the roughly 670-donor mean, an Asian-associated ancestry cluster reportedly showed fewer N-insertions in a later analysis.

Of note for this clone: As yet, its antigen is unknown.

V was clipped by 3 bases and J by 9 bases, with 17 bases between them. The germline V gene encodes CDR1 SGHAT and CDR2 FQNNGV. The CDR3 extends over 14 amino acids. This PCR relied on a set of 60 Vbeta primers and 13 Jbeta primers. TCRdb's copy holds only in-frame clones and misses some; the assay was immunoSEQ multiplex PCR. The table lists more than 100,000 clones, approximately 84% of them singletons. The chain employs TRBV11-2 and TRBJ2-5; D uncertain. This receptor was identified in a woman aged 18-35 years in good health and CMV-seronegative. Sequencing was carried out using PBMCs. CDR3 sequence (DNA): TGTGCCAGCAGCTTCATCTGGAGCCACGAGGCCCAGTACTTC. Its protein is CASSFIWSHEAQYF.